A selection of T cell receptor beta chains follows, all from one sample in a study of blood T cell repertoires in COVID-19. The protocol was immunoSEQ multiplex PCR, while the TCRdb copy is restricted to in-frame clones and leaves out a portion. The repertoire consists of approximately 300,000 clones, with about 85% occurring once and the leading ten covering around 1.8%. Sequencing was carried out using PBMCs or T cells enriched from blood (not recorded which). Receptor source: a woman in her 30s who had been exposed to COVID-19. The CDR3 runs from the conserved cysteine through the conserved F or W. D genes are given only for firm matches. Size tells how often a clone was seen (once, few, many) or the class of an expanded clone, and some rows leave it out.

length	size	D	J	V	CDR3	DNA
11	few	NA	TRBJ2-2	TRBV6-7	CVRGKTGELFF	TGTGTACGGGGGAAGACCGGGGAGCTGTTTTTT
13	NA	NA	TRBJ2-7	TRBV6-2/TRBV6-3	CASSFAGRGEQYF	TGTGCCAGCAGTTTTGCCGGACGGGGGGAGCAGTACTTC
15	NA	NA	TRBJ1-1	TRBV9	CASSVVGAGDTEAFF	TGTGCCAGCAGCGTAGTCGGAGCGGGGGATACTGAAGCTTTCTTT
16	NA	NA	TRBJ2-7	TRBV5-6	CASSLAVGGPTYEQYF	TGTGCCAGCAGCTTGGCTGTGGGGGGGCCGACCTACGAGCAGTACTTC
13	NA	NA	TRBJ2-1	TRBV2	CASSEARGGQQFF	TGTGCCAGCAGTGAAGCGCGGGGCGGGCAGCAGTTCTTC
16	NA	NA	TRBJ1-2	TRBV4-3	CASSQDAGGEDYGYTF	TGCGCCAGCAGCCAAGATGCGGGGGGCGAGGACTATGGCTACACCTTC
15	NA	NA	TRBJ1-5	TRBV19	CASSIDADKNQPQHF	TGTGCCAGTAGTATAGATGCAGACAAGAATCAGCCCCAGCATTTT
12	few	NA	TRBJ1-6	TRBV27	CASSGYNSPLHF	TGTGCCAGCTCAGGGTATAATTCACCCCTCCACTTT
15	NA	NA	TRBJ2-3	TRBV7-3	CASSLMGEGADTQYF	TGTGCCAGCAGCTTAATGGGCGAAGGCGCAGATACGCAGTATTTT
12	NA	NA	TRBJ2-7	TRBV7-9	CASSFSAYEQYF	TGTGCCAGCAGCTTTAGTGCCTACGAGCAGTACTTC
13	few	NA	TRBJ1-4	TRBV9	CASSGMGGEKLFF	TGTGCCAGCAGCGGAATGGGAGGGGAAAAACTGTTTTTT
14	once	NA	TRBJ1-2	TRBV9	CASSPGTGQYGYTF	TGTGCCAGCAGCCCGGGGACTGGGCAATATGGCTACACCTTC
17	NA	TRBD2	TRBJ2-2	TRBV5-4	CASSGQLAGGFSGELFF	TGTGCCAGCAGCGGACAACTAGCGGGGGGTTTTAGCGGGGAGCTGTTTTTT
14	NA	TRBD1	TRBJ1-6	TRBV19	CASSSGTGISPLHF	TGTGCCAGTAGCTCCGGGACAGGGATTTCACCCCTCCACTTT
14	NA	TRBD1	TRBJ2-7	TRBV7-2	CASSARQGSHEQYF	TGTGCCAGCAGCGCTCGACAGGGCAGCCACGAGCAGTACTTC
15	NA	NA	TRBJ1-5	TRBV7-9	CASSSGVLSNQPQHF	TGTGCCAGCAGTTCAGGGGTCTTAAGCAATCAGCCCCAGCATTTT
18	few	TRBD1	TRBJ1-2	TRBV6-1	CASSAKKGGQASNYGYTF	TGTGCCAGCAGTGCTAAGAAGGGGGGACAGGCTTCTAACTATGGCTACACCTTC
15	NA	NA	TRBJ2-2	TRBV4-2	CASSQVSRNTGELFF	TGTGCCAGCAGTCAGGTGAGCAGGAACACCGGGGAGCTGTTTTTT
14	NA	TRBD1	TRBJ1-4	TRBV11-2	CASTYRGTNEKLFF	TGTGCCAGCACCTACAGGGGTACTAATGAAAAACTGTTTTTT
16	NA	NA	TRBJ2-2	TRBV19	CASSNALQGRTGELFF	TGTGCCAGTAGTAATGCGTTACAGGGCCGGACCGGGGAGCTGTTTTTT
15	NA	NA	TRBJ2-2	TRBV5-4	CASSLGPGNTGELFF	TGTGCCAGCAGCTTGGGACCGGGGAACACCGGGGAGCTGTTTTTT
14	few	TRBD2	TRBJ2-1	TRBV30	CASLLAGVFNEQFF	TGTGCCTCACTACTAGCGGGAGTATTCAATGAGCAGTTCTTC